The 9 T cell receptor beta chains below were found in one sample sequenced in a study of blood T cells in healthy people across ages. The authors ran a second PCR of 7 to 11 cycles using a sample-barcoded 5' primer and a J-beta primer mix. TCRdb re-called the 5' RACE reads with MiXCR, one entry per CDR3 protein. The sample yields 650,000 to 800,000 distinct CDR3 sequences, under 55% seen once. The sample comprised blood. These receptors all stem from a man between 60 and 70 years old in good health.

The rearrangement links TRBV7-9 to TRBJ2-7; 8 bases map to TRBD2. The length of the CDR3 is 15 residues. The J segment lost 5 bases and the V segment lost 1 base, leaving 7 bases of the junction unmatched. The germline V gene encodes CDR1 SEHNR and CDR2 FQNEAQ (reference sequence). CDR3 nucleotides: TGTGCCAGCAGCTTAGTGTCAGCGGGGGTACACGAGCAGTACTTC. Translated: CASSLVSAGVHEQYF.

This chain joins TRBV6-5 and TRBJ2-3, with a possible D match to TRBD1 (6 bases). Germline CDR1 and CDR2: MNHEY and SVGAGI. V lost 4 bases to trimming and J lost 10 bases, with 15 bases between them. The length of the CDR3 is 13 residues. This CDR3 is CASSSTQGRAQYF. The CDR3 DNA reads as TGTGCCAGCAGTTCCACACAGGGTAGGGCGCAGTATTTT.

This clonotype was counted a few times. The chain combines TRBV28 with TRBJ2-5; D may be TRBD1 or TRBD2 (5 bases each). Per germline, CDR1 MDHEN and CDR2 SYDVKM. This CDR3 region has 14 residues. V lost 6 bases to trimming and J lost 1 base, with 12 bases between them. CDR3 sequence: CASSTIGTQETQYF. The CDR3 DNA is TGTGCCAGCAGCACAATTGGGACCCAAGAGACCCAGTACTTC.

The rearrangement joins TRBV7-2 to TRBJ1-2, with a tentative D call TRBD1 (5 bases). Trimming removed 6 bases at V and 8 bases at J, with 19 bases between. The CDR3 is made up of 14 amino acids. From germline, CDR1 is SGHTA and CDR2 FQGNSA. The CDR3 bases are TGTGCCAGCAGGCCCGGGACCTCGGCCCAGGGCTACACCTTC. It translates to CASRPGTSAQGYTF.

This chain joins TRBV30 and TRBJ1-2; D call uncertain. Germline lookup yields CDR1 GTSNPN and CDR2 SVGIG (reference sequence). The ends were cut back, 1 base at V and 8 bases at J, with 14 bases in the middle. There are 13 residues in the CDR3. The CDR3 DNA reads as TGTGCCTGGAGTGACGCCCTCAGTATAGGCTACACCTTC. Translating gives CAWSDALSIGYTF.

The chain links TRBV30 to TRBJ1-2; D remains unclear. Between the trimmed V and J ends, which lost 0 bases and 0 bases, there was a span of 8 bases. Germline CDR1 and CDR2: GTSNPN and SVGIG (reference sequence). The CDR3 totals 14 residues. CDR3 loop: CAWSVVGSNYGYTF. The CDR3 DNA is TGTGCCTGGAGTGTAGTGGGGTCTAACTATGGCTACACCTTC.

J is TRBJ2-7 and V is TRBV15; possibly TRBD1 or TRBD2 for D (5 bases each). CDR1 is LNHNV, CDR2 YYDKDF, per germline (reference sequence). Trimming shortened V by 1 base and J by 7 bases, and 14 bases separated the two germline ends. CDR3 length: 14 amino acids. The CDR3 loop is CATSRAGTMREQYF. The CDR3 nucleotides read TGTGCCACCAGCAGAGCCGGGACCATGAGGGAGCAGTACTTC.

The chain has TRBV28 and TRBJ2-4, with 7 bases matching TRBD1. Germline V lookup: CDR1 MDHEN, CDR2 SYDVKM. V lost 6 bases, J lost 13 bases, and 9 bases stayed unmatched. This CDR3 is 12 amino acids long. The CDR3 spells CASSDRVREQYF. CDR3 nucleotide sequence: TGTGCCAGCAGCGACAGGGTGAGGGAGCAGTACTTC.

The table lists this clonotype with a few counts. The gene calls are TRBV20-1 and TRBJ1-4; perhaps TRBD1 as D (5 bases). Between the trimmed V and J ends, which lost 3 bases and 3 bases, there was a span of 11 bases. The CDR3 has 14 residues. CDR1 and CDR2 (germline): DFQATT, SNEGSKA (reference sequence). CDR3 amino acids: CSARGDSANEKLFF. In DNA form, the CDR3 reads TGCAGTGCTAGGGGGGACTCGGCTAATGAAAAACTGTTTTTT.